This T cell receptor (beta chain) originates from a study of tumor and adjacent non-tumor tissue in lung cancer listed by TCRdb under 2018. Broadly, across the study: Of the cohort, about 11 patients had adenocarcinoma, 2 had squamous cell carcinoma and 1 had small cell lung cancer. Ages among the roughly 15 patients ranged from about 31 to 85 years, there were around 10 men and 5 women, and disease was at TNM stage I to III. The study compared bulk TCRbeta repertoires between lung tumor tissue and matched distant non-tumor lung tissue from approximately 14 lung cancer patients. About 30 paired specimens, one tumor and one normal lung sample per patient, were profiled by TCRbeta CDR3 sequencing. In total, sequencing yielded 125,075,908 productive TCRbeta reads, which works out to an average of approximately 4.1 million reads per sample.

Beyond this particular receptor, the publication reports: Only about 15 patients were in the cohort, and the authors stated that larger samples and more detailed clinical data are needed. The methods do not name the sequencing platform or mention unique molecular identifiers. A significantly larger cumulative share of the repertoire was made up by the top 100 clones in normal lung than in tumor tissue. Younger patients had significantly higher TCR diversity, and higher tumor TCR diversity was associated with shorter overall and disease-free survival. Because peripheral blood was not sequenced, the blood TCRbeta repertoires of the lung cancer patients in the study went unexamined. TCR diversity (inverse Simpson) was significantly higher in tumor than in normal lung tissue (431.37 vs 166.20, P = 0.0075, Mann-Whitney U test).

CDR1 LGHNA and CDR2 YNFKEQ are derived from the germline V gene. CDR3 length: 16 amino acids, cysteine to phenylalanine. The kept DNA is CDR3 alone, 48 bases in frame from the first base. The V and J ends are trimmed by 1 base and 3 bases, leaving 14 bases between them. Remarks on this clonotype: The antigen it binds to is not known. No per-base quality is available; no much larger clone lies one base away.

The protocol used for the library was multiplex PCR. These reads were obtained on an Illumina HiSeq 2500. Following protocols modified from ARM-PCR, the researchers constructed TCRbeta libraries through three rounds of nested PCR with primers (Table S4). Before sequencing, PCR products in the 200-500 bp range were cut out of the gel and cleaned up using the QIAquick gel extraction kit. The study's own analysis went as follows. Trimmomatic was used to clean the reads, FLASH was used to merge the reads into complete CDR3 sequences, and MiTCR was used to assign the reads to V(D)J germline segments. VDJtools was used to compute clonal diversity as the inverse Simpson's index. Productive reads were defined as in-frame sequences without a premature stop codon. TCRdb reran the public reads through fastp at Q25 and MiXCR, keeping productive beta chains. Entries that share a CDR3 protein sequence are merged under the most common genes and DNA. TCRdb assigned the V and J calls; the authors' analysis was not used. This sample comprises 60,000 to 90,000 distinct CDR3 sequences, 60% to 85% of them detected only once. 10% to 15% of the sample rests with the top ten.

RNA was extracted from bulk unsorted tissue and checked for quality with a NanoDrop ND-1000 and an Agilent 2100. Newly diagnosed lung cancer patients without prior chemotherapy who had been admitted for thoracic surgery in China between August and November 2014 were enrolled as donors. Patients with previous radiotherapy or chemotherapy, or with another concurrent cancer, were excluded from the study. Surgical tissue pieces of about 1-2.3 cm3 were preserved in RNAlater solution and were kept at -80 degrees C until use. Sequencing was done on a sample of lung tumor tissue. This receptor was obtained from a woman aged 50 to 60 with non-small cell lung cancer. Recombination connected TRBV4-2 to TRBJ2-3, with the identity of the D gene unclear. The nucleotide sequence reads TGTGCCAGCAGCCAAGGTCGTGCGACTGGGACAGATACGCAGTATTTT. The resulting protein is CASSQGRATGTDTQYF.